Here is one T cell receptor beta chain with its context. Looked up from germline, CDR1 is SGHTA and CDR2 is FQGNSA. CDR3 length equals 14 residues. V lost 5 bases, J lost 2 bases, and 3 bases stayed unmatched. Primers included in the PCR were 60 Vbeta and 13 Jbeta primers. Sequenced by immunoSEQ multiplex PCR; TCRdb stores in-frame clones only, minus some. This table holds tens of thousands of clones, approximately 63% found once. The data are from a study of cytomegalovirus exposure and HLA in healthy donors. This chain uses TRBV7-2 with TRBJ2-7; the match to TRBD1 covers 10 bases. The source is a woman aged 25 to 45 in good health and CMV-seronegative. The sample comprised PBMCs. CDR3 in amino acids: CASSAGQGPYEQYF. Written as DNA, the CDR3 is TGTGCCAGCAGCGCGGGACAGGGGCCCTACGAGCAGTACTTC. Drawing the rest from reference TRBV7-2 and TRBJ2-7, the complete variable domain is GAGVSQSPSNKVTEKGKDVELRCDPISGHTALYWYRQSLGQGLEFLIYFQGNSAPDKSGLPSDRFSAERTGGSVSTLTIQRTQQEDSAVYLCASSAGQGPYEQYFGPGTRLTVT.